Each of the 21 T cell receptor beta chains below was sequenced from the same sample in a study of T cell repertoires in cytomegalovirus infection. TCRdb re-analysed the reads in MiXCR, keeping a single row per CDR3 protein. The sample lists about 130,000 distinct CDR3 sequences; more than 7% were seen once. Sequencing was performed on PBMCs. The receptor set was obtained from a human donor in good health (CMV status not recorded). Some clones in this sample may be carry-over from other donors' samples.

This clonotype was counted ten times or more. The genes are TRBV28 and TRBJ2-2, with D perhaps being TRBD1 or TRBD2 (6 bases each). Germline V gene data show CDR1 as MDHEN and CDR2 as SYDVKM. V was cut by 8 bases and J by 1 base, with 14 bases left in between. This CDR3 has 15 residues. The CDR3 here is CASARETGNTGELFF. As DNA, the CDR3 is TGTGCCAGCGCCCGGGAGACAGGGAACACCGGGGAGCTGTTTTTT.

This clonotype occurred many times. The chain combines TRBV12-3 or TRBV12-4 with TRBJ1-2; D perhaps matches TRBD1 (6 bases). The V end lost 6 bases, the J end lost 8 bases, and 19 bases lay between the germline ends. The CDR3 is 14 residues long. The CDR3 DNA reads as TGTGCCAGCAGCGAGACAGGTACCCTCCGGGGCTACACCTTC. It encodes CASSETGTLRGYTF.

At least ten counts were recorded for this clonotype. This chain connects TRBV7-2 to TRBJ1-4, with 7 bases identical to TRBD1. The trim removed 6 bases at V and 0 bases at J, leaving 7 bases unmatched. Germline CDR1 and CDR2: SGHTA and FQGNSA. This CDR3 comprises 16 residues. The CDR3 loop is CASSSGGAATNEKLFF. The CDR3 DNA reads TGTGCCAGCAGTTCAGGGGGGGCGGCAACTAATGAAAAACTGTTTTTT.

This clonotype was counted at least ten times. The chain recombines TRBV7-8 with TRBJ1-1, with D maybe TRBD1 (5 bases). Trimming removed 6 bases from V and 0 bases from J, with 11 bases in between. This CDR3 comprises 14 residues. Germline CDR1 and CDR2: SGHVS and FQNEAQ. The CDR3 reads CASRKDRVNTEAFF. The CDR3 DNA reads TGTGCCAGCAGAAAAGACAGAGTGAACACTGAAGCTTTCTTT.

This clonotype was seen repeatedly, ten times or more. The chain is built from TRBV7-2 and TRBJ2-3, with no clear D. Trimming took off 5 bases at V and 5 bases at J, with 5 bases between the two ends. CDR3 length: 11 amino acids. Per the germline V gene, CDR1 is SGHTA and CDR2 is FQGNSA. CDR3 sequence (DNA): TGTGCCAGCAGCCACCAAGATACGCAGTATTTT. Residues: CASSHQDTQYF. The full variable domain, in which reference TRBV7-2 and TRBJ2-3 provide the parts outside the CDR3, is GAGVSQSPSNKVTEKGKDVELRCDPISGHTALYWYRQSLGQGLEFLIYFQGNSAPDKSGLPSDRFSAERTGGSVSTLTIQRTQQEDSAVYLCASSHQDTQYFGPGTRLTVL.

This clonotype has only a few counts. J is TRBJ2-3 and V is TRBV29-1; 8 nucleotides align to TRBD2. V lost 3 bases to trimming and J lost 4 bases; unmatched junction nucleotides: 6. CDR3 size: 14 residues. Germline V CDR1 and CDR2: SQVTM, ANQGSEA. The CDR3 region is CSVDPGTSSDTQYF. CDR3 DNA: TGCAGCGTTGACCCAGGGACTAGTTCAGATACGCAGTATTTT.

Ten or more counts support this clonotype. This chain uses TRBV7-2 with TRBJ2-7; no definite D call. The CDR3 is 14 residues long. Trimming cost V 6 bases and J 2 bases, with 14 bases left between them. Per the germline V gene, CDR1 is SGHTA and CDR2 is FQGNSA. The chain's CDR3 is CASSFSPATYEQYF. In DNA, the CDR3 is TGTGCCAGCAGTTTCAGTCCGGCGACCTACGAGCAGTACTTC. Supplemented by reference TRBV7-2 and TRBJ2-7, the full variable domain reads GAGVSQSPSNKVTEKGKDVELRCDPISGHTALYWYRQSLGQGLEFLIYFQGNSAPDKSGLPSDRFSAERTGGSVSTLTIQRTQQEDSAVYLCASSFSPATYEQYFGPGTRLTVT.

This clonotype showed up many times. The chain joins TRBV12-3 or TRBV12-4 to TRBJ1-4, with D perhaps matching TRBD1 (5 bases). V was trimmed by 2 bases and J by 6 bases, leaving 10 bases between them. The CDR3 contains 14 residues. CDR3 sequence: CASSLSGFDEKLFF. For the CDR3, the DNA is TGTGCCAGCAGTTTATCAGGGTTCGATGAAAAACTGTTTTTT.

This clonotype was seen repeatedly, ten times or more. This chain joins TRBV5-1 and TRBJ2-5; 7 bases align to TRBD1. The CDR3 spans 13 residues. V shed 3 bases, J shed 3 bases, and the junction held 2 bases outside the gene matches. Per germline, CDR1 SGHRS and CDR2 YFSETQ. The CDR3 spells CASSSTGKETQYF. In DNA, the CDR3 is TGCGCCAGCAGCTCGACAGGGAAAGAGACCCAGTACTTC.

This clonotype has at least ten counts. The chain joins TRBV2 to TRBJ2-1; D perhaps matches TRBD2 (6 bases). Germline V gene sequence: CDR1 SNHLY, CDR2 FYNNEI. This CDR3 spans 13 amino acids. V dropped 5 bases and J dropped 5 bases, with 10 bases sitting between them. CDR3: CASSRDWNNEQFF. The CDR3 DNA sequence: TGTGCCAGCAGTCGGGACTGGAACAATGAGCAGTTCTTC.

This clonotype was recorded a few times. The rearrangement links TRBV20-1 to TRBJ2-5; no reliable D call. This CDR3 has 12 residues. V lost 3 bases and J lost 4, with 9 bases in between. Germline V CDR1 and CDR2: DFQATT, SNEGSKA (reference sequence). The CDR3 region is CSARGIGETQYF. The CDR3 DNA sequence: TGCAGTGCTAGGGGGATTGGAGAGACCCAGTACTTC.

This clonotype was counted only a few times. V is TRBV2 and J is TRBJ1-6; D unclear. Germline V CDR1 and CDR2: SNHLY, FYNNEI. V gave up 7 bases and J gave up 0 bases, with 10 bases separating them. This CDR3 comprises 15 residues. This CDR3 reads CASIRQSSYNSPLHF. CDR3 DNA: TGTGCCAGCATCAGGCAGAGCTCCTATAATTCACCCCTCCACTTT.

This clonotype was observed many times. J is TRBJ1-3 and V is TRBV7-2, with D unresolved. This CDR3 region has 14 residues. Trimming shortened V by 7 bases and J by 4 bases, and 14 bases separated the two germline ends. Per the germline V gene, CDR1 is SGHTA and CDR2 is FQGNSA. Here the CDR3 DNA reads TGTGCCAGCACTTCAAGTCTGGGGGGAAACACCATATATTTT. Protein product: CASTSSLGGNTIYF.

This clonotype was seen more than once but under ten times. The rearrangement links TRBV5-1 to TRBJ2-3; perhaps D is TRBD1 or TRBD2 (6 bases each). Looked up from germline, CDR1 is SGHRS and CDR2 is YFSETQ. The V end lost 3 bases, the J end lost 4 bases, and 15 bases lay between the germline ends. The CDR3 has 15 amino acids. CDR3 sequence: CASSSAGGVPDTQYF. CDR3 nucleotide sequence: TGCGCCAGCAGCTCCGCCGGGGGCGTCCCAGATACGCAGTATTTT.

This clonotype was seen ten or more times. The chain carries TRBV24-1 and TRBJ2-1; D is perhaps TRBD2 (6 bases). The CDR3 totals 13 residues. V was cut by 2 bases and J by 8 bases, with 9 bases left in between. In germline, CDR1 is KGHDR, CDR2 SFDVKD. The CDR3 DNA reads as TGTGCCACCAGTGATTGGAGGGGCGATGAGCAGTTCTTC. This sequence encodes CATSDWRGDEQFF.

This clonotype was recorded many times. V and J are TRBV11-1 and TRBJ2-7; 10 bases align to TRBD1. The germline V gene has CDR1 SGHAT and CDR2 FQDESV (reference sequence). V lost 5 bases to trimming and J lost 6 bases; unmatched junction nucleotides: 4. CDR3 length: 13 residues. CDR3 sequence (DNA): TGTGCCAGCAGCCTGACAGGGGGCGCCGAGCAGTACTTC. This sequence encodes CASSLTGGAEQYF.

V gene TRBV20-1 combines with J gene TRBJ1-6, with D unresolved. The CDR3 is made up of 14 amino acids. Germline CDR1 and CDR2: DFQATT and SNEGSKA (reference sequence). Trimming removed 3 bases at V and 11 bases at J, with 17 bases between. The DNA for the CDR3 is TGCAGTGCTAGTCTTAGGGCGAGCCAGACACCCCTCCACTTT. Its protein product is CSASLRASQTPLHF.

This clonotype was detected many times. The chain joins TRBV28 to TRBJ1-1; 8 nucleotides agree with TRBD1. V lost 2 bases, J lost 7 bases, and 3 bases stayed unmatched. Germline loops: CDR1 MDHEN, CDR2 SYDVKM. The CDR3 has 13 amino acids. DNA for the CDR3: TGTGCCAGCAGTTTACCGGGACAGGATGAAGCTTTCTTT. It yields the protein CASSLPGQDEAFF.

The genes are TRBV11-2 and TRBJ2-7; a weak D match, TRBD1 (6 bases). V was clipped by 3 bases and J by 4 bases, with 22 bases between them. CDR1 SGHAT and CDR2 FQNNGV come from the germline V gene. This CDR3 has 17 residues. The CDR3 nucleotides read TGTGCCAGCAGCTTCCCCTGGGCAGGGGTGAAATTTTACGAGCAGTACTTC. Translating gives CASSFPWAGVKFYEQYF.

Ten or more counts support this clonotype. The chain has TRBV6-2 or TRBV6-3 and TRBJ2-1, with 7 nucleotides matching TRBD2. The germline V gene has CDR1 MNHEY and CDR2 SVGEGT. This CDR3 contains 14 residues. V trimming: 6 bases; J trimming: 4 bases; junction bases outside the gene matches: 6. The CDR3 spells CASRHRGEYNEQFF. CDR3 nucleotide sequence: TGTGCCAGCAGGCACCGGGGGGAGTACAATGAGCAGTTCTTC.

This clonotype occurred many times. V is TRBV25-1 and J is TRBJ2-1; D may be TRBD1 or TRBD2 (5 bases each). V was pared by 6 bases and J by 10 bases, with 19 bases between. CDR1 is MGHDK and CDR2 is SYGVNS in the germline V gene. This CDR3 spans 14 amino acids. CDR3 nucleotide sequence: TGTGCCAGCAGAGGCCTGGGACCCGACGGGGAGCAGTTCTTC. It translates to CASRGLGPDGEQFF.